Listed below are T cell receptor beta chains from one sample, sequenced in a study of vaccination effects on CD4 cells after COVID-19. These receptors' targets are unknown. Data came from immunoSEQ multiplex PCR; TCRdb stores just in-frame clones and leaves some out. The sample holds under 75,000 clones; about four fifths are singletons and the top ten take 10% to 15%. Sequencing used CD4+ T cells from PBMCs cultured with SARS-CoV-2 spike peptides, obtained before COVID-19 vaccination. The origin of the receptors is a human donor who received a COVID-19 vaccine. Both conserved end residues are part of each CDR3. A D gene is named only where the DNA matches it firmly. The listing skips clone size in some rows; elsewhere it reads once, few, many or a size class.

J | D | size | V | CDR3
TRBJ1-2 | . | once | TRBV10-2 | CASGQWDYGYTF
TRBJ2-6 | . | . | TRBV7-9 | CASSLGGAGANVLTF
TRBJ2-3 | TRBD2 | . | TRBV28 | CASSLLAGEVMQYF
TRBJ2-3 | . | . | TRBV27 | CASSLLLGTDTQYF
TRBJ2-3 | TRBD2 | few | TRBV24-1 | CATSDTGGITDTQYF
TRBJ2-5 | . | . | TRBV25-1 | CASSDPRGSGETQYF
TRBJ1-6 | . | . | TRBV6-1 | CASSEVSNSPLHF
TRBJ1-4 | . | . | TRBV19 | CASSIPRREKLFF
TRBJ1-1 | . | . | TRBV5-1 | CASSKLGGTTEAFF